This TCR beta chain was sequenced in a study of blood T cell repertoires in COVID-19. Overall study: Specimens from acute and convalescent COVID-19 originated in the United States, Italy and Spain.

Source study methods: Estimation of nucleated cell counts was performed using reference gene primer amplification. The data were produced by immunoSEQ multiplex PCR, yet TCRdb's version contains in-frame clones alone and is incomplete. That table gives V, J and clone size, and the DNA gave D and trimming. This table has about 170,000 clones, almost 85% appearing once. The source of this sequence is a woman older than 75 with COVID-19, enrolled during active disease. The specimen was peripheral blood.

The CDR3: CAISLGQGLNTGELFF. The CDR3 coding sequence is TGTGCCATCAGTCTAGGACAGGGCCTGAACACCGGGGAGCTGTTTTTT. The chain recombines TRBV10-3 with TRBJ2-2, with 8 bases that match TRBD1. Germline V gene data show CDR1 as ENHRY and CDR2 as SYGVKD. The V segment lost 5 bases and the J segment 1 base; nucleotides outside the gene matches: 6. The CDR3 spans 16 residues.